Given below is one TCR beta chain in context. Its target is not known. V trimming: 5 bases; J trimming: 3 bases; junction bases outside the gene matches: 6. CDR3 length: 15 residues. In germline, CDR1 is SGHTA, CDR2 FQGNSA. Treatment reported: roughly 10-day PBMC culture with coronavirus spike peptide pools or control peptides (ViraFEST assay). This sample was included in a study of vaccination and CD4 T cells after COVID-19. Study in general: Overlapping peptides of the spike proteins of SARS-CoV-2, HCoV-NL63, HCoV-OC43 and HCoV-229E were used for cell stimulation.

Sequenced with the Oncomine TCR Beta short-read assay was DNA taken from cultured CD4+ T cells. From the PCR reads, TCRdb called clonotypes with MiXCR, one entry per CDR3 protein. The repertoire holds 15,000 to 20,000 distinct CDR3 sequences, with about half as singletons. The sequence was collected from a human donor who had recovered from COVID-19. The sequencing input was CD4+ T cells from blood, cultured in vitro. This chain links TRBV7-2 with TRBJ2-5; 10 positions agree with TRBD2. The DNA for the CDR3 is TGTGCCAGCAGCCAAGCGGGGGGGACAGAAGAGACCCAGTACTTC. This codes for CASSQAGGTEETQYF.